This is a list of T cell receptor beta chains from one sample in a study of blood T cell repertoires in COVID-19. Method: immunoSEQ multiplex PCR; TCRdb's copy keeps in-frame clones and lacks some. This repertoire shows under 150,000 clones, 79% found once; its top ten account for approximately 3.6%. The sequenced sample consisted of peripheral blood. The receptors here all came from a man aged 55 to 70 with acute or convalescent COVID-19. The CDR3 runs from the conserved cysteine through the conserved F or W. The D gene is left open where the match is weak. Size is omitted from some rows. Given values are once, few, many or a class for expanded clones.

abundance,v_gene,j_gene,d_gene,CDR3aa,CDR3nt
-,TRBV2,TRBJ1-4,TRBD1,CASSGRGEEKLFF,TGTGCCAGCAGTGGCAGGGGGGAGGAAAAACTGTTTTTT
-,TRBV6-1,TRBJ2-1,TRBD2,CASSELFSGRYASNEQFF,TGTGCCAGCAGTGAACTTTTTAGCGGGAGATACGCCTCCAATGAGCAGTTCTTC
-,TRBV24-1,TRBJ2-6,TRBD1,CATSAGQGESGANVLTF,TGTGCCACCAGTGCCGGACAGGGGGAATCTGGGGCCAACGTCCTGACTTTC
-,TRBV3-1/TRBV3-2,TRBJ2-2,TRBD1,CASSSGQGAWTGELFF,TGTGCCAGCAGCTCCGGACAGGGGGCGTGGACCGGGGAGCTGTTTTTT
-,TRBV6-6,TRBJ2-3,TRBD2,CASSLGLAGVDTQYF,TGTGCCAGCAGCCTGGGGCTAGCGGGAGTAGATACGCAGTATTTT
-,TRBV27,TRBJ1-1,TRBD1,CASSLDYRGRAFF,TGTGCCAGCAGTTTGGATTACAGGGGACGCGCTTTCTTT
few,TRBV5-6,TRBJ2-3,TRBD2,CASSWTSGRGADTQYF,TGTGCCAGCAGCTGGACTAGCGGGAGGGGGGCAGATACGCAGTATTTT
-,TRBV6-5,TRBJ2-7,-,CASGLPVAGGYEQYF,TGTGCCAGCGGCCTCCCAGTCGCAGGGGGGTATGAGCAGTACTTC
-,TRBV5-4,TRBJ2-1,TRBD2,CASSLIRTSGILNEQFF,TGTGCCAGCAGCCTGATTCGGACTAGCGGGATTTTGAATGAGCAGTTCTTC
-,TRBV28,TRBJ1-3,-,CASTREGTIYF,TGTGCCAGCACGCGTGAGGGCACCATATATTTT
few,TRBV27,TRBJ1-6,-,CASSWGADSPLHF,TGTGCCAGCAGTTGGGGCGCGGATTCACCCCTCCACTTT
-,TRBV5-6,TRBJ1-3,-,CASSFEGLYTIYF,TGTGCCAGCAGCTTTGAGGGTTTGTACACCATATATTTT
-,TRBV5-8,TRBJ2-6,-,CASSIELLGSGANVLTF,TGTGCCAGCAGCATAGAATTGCTAGGTTCTGGGGCCAACGTCCTGACTTTC
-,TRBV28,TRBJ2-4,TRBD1,CASSFTNGQGAGHIQYF,TGTGCCAGCAGTTTCACCAACGGACAGGGGGCGGGACACATTCAGTACTTC
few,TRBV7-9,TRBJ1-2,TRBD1,CASSSATGGGYTF,TGTGCCAGCAGCTCAGCAACAGGGGGCGGCTACACCTTC
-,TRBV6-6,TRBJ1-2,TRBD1,CASSQLGAGQVFYGYTF,TGTGCCAGCAGTCAACTCGGGGCGGGACAGGTCTTCTATGGCTACACCTTC
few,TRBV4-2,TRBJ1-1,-,CASSQDQRSTEAFF,TGTGCCAGCAGCCAAGATCAGCGAAGCACTGAAGCTTTCTTT
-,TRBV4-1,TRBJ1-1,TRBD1,CASSLPGGVAEAFF,TGCGCCAGCAGCCTCCCAGGGGGAGTCGCTGAAGCTTTCTTT
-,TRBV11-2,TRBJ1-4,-,CASSFTDATNEKLFF,TGTGCCAGCAGCTTCACAGATGCAACTAATGAAAAACTGTTTTTT
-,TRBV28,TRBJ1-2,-,CASSPRGTDYGYTF,TGTGCCAGCAGCCCTCGGGGGACGGATTATGGCTACACCTTC
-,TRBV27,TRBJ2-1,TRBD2,CASSRPFSGSNEQFF,TGTGCCAGCAGCCGACCGTTTAGCGGGAGCAATGAGCAGTTCTTC
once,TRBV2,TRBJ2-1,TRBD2,CASSAGASGFNEQFF,TGTGCCAGCAGTGCTGGGGCTAGCGGATTCAATGAGCAGTTCTTC
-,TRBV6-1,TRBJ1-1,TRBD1,CASSEMGTGGNTEAFF,TGTGCCAGCAGTGAAATGGGGACAGGGGGGAACACTGAAGCTTTCTTT
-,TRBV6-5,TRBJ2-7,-,CASSYSRGAYEQYF,TGTGCCAGCAGTTACTCCAGGGGAGCCTACGAGCAGTACTTC
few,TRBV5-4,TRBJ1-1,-,CASSLGQGTMNTEAFF,TGTGCCAGCAGCTTGGGGCAGGGGACGATGAACACTGAAGCTTTCTTT
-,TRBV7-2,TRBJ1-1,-,CASNSLGGNTEAFF,TGTGCCAGCAACTCCCTGGGAGGGAACACTGAAGCTTTCTTT
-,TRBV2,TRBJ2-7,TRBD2,CASSLGRGAYEQYF,TGTGCCAGCAGTTTGGGACGGGGGGCCTACGAGCAGTACTTC
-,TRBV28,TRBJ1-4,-,CASTSPRGGGKEKLFF,TGTGCCAGCACCTCCCCTCGGGGAGGGGGGAAAGAAAAACTGTTTTTT
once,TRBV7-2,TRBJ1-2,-,CASSLAQGGYGYTF,TGTGCCAGCAGCTTAGCACAGGGTGGCTATGGCTACACCTTC
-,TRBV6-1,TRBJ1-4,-,CASSEGSATNEKLFF,TGTGCCAGCAGTGAAGGTAGCGCAACTAATGAAAAACTGTTTTTT
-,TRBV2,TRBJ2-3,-,CASRALSGTGGDTQYF,TGTGCCAGCAGAGCCCTTAGCGGAACTGGGGGAGATACGCAGTATTTT
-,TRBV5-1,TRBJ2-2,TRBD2,CASSSPGLTSGRALGELFF,TGCGCCAGCAGCTCCCCCGGGCTGACTAGCGGGAGGGCCCTCGGGGAGCTGTTTTTT
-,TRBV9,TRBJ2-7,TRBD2,CASSVGGSSYEQYF,TGTGCCAGCAGCGTAGGCGGGAGCTCCTACGAGCAGTACTTC
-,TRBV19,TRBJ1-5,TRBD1,CASSPGPGQGAQSSNQPQHF,TGTGCCAGTAGTCCTGGGCCGGGACAGGGGGCGCAGAGTTCCAATCAGCCCCAGCATTTT
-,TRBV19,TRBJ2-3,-,CASSIQVADTQYF,TGTGCCAGTAGTATACAGGTAGCAGATACGCAGTATTTT
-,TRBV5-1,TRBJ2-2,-,CASSFQGGSAGELFF,TGCGCCAGCAGCTTTCAGGGGGGAAGCGCCGGGGAGCTGTTTTTT
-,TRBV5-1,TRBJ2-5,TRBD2,CASSSTFGLAEFKETQYF,TGCGCCAGCAGCTCCACTTTCGGGCTAGCGGAGTTTAAAGAGACCCAGTACTTC
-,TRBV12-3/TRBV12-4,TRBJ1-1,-,CASSLLMNTEAFF,TGTGCCAGCAGTTTATTAATGAACACTGAAGCTTTCTTT
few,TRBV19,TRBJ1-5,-,CASSYSNQPQHF,TGTGCCAGTAGCTACTCGAATCAGCCCCAGCATTTT
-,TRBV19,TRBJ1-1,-,CASSIGSWGTEAFF,TGTGCCAGTAGTATCGGGAGTTGGGGCACTGAAGCTTTCTTT
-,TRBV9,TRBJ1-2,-,CASSAGSYGYTF,TGTGCCAGCTCAGCGGGCTCCTATGGCTACACCTTC
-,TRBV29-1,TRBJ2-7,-,CSVEEASSYEQYF,TGCAGCGTTGAAGAGGCCAGCTCCTACGAGCAGTACTTC
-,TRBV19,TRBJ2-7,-,CASSNSGGSSYEQYF,TGTGCCAGTAGCAATAGCGGAGGATCCTCCTACGAGCAGTACTTC
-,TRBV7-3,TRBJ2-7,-,CASSLLAGANEQYF,TGTGCCAGCAGCCTCCTGGCAGGGGCAAACGAGCAGTACTTC
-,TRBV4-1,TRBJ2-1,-,CASSQVAGFTYNEQFF,TGCGCCAGCAGCCAAGTGGCGGGTTTTACCTACAATGAGCAGTTCTTC
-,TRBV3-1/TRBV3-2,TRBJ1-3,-,CASSLQSSGNTIYF,TGTGCCAGCAGCCTCCAATCCTCTGGAAACACCATATATTTT
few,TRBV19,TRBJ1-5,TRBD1,CASSIGDRGNQPQHF,TGTGCCAGTAGTATTGGCGACAGGGGCAATCAGCCCCAGCATTTT
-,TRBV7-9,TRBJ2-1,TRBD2,CASSLGTSGKRGQFF,TGTGCCAGCAGCCTTGGGACTAGCGGGAAGCGGGGGCAGTTCTTC
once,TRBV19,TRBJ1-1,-,CASTGPTGIRYTEAFF,TGTGCCAGTACGGGTCCCACAGGGATTAGGTACACTGAAGCTTTCTTT
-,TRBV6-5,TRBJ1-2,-,CASSLTWVDGYTF,TGTGCCAGCAGCCTGACTTGGGTGGATGGCTACACCTTC
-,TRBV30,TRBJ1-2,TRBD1,CALNRGGYGYTF,TGTGCCTTGAACAGGGGGGGCTATGGCTACACCTTC
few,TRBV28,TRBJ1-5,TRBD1,CASSSGQEAQPQHF,TGTGCCAGCAGCTCCGGACAGGAGGCCCAGCCCCAGCATTTT
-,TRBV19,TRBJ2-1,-,CASSPLAHRATSYNEQFF,TGTGCCAGTAGTCCCCTCGCCCACAGGGCGACTTCCTACAATGAGCAGTTCTTC
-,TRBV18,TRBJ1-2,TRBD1,CASSSGTGNYGYTF,TGTGCCAGCTCTTCCGGGACAGGGAACTATGGCTACACCTTC